These 11 T cell receptor beta chains were all obtained from the same sample, sequenced in a study of spatial heterogeneity in lung cancer. One entry per CDR3 protein results from TCRdb running MiXCR on the 5' RACE reads. The sample lists 5,000 or so distinct CDR3 sequences, 6% to 8.5% occurring once. What these receptors recognize is not known. Broader study findings: How many expanded intratumoral alpha and beta TCRs were present tracked the tumor mutation count, which was a count of nonsynonymous mutations.

Time point noted: sample taken at primary tumor resection. The starting material was lung tumor tissue, obtained at surgery. These receptors all come from a male donor with early-stage non-small cell lung cancer.

This clonotype is deemed large. V gene TRBV4-2 combines with J gene TRBJ2-5; D gene ambiguous. The ends were cut back, 5 bases at V and 7 bases at J, with 17 bases in the middle. The CDR3 loop spans 14 amino acids. Germline CDR1 LGHNA, CDR2 YNFKEQ. CDR3 DNA sequence: TGTGCCAGCAGCTTAGGTGGGCCCCGTGCGACCCAGTACTTC. Amino acid sequence: CASSLGGPRATQYF.

This clonotype has at least ten counts. The V and J genes are TRBV7-9 and TRBJ1-1; D gene unclear. Trimming took off 1 base at V and 4 bases at J, with 10 bases between the two ends. The CDR3 loop spans 14 amino acids. Per the germline V gene, CDR1 is SEHNR and CDR2 is FQNEAQ (reference sequence). CDR3 nucleotide sequence: TGTGCCAGCAGCTTAGACTGGGTTGTCACTGAAGCTTTCTTT. Its translation: CASSLDWVVTEAFF.

This clonotype ranks as medium-sized. This chain uses TRBV18 with TRBJ2-5; D possibly uses TRBD1 or TRBD2 (5 bases each). This CDR3 has 16 residues. Germline CDR1 reads KGHSH; CDR2 reads LQKENI. The germline V and J ends were trimmed by 3 bases and 1 base, with 15 bases remaining between them. DNA for the CDR3: TGTGCCAGCTCACCCATAATTGGGACGGTCCAAGAGACCCAGTACTTC. Its protein product is CASSPIIGTVQETQYF.

V is TRBV11-2 and J is TRBJ2-5; D not certain. Germline CDR1 SGHAT, CDR2 FQNNGV. Trimming shortened V by 5 bases and J by 2 bases, and 12 bases separated the two germline ends. The CDR3 extends over 14 amino acids. The CDR3 coding sequence is TGTGCCAGCAGCCTTGTCCGAAAGCAAGAGACCCAGTACTTC. Translating gives CASSLVRKQETQYF.

This clonotype is categorized as large. DNA for the CDR3: TGCGCCAGCAGCCAGGGGCTTAAAAGACTTAGCTATGGCTACACCTTC. Residues: CASSQGLKRLSYGYTF. J is TRBJ1-2 and V is TRBV4-1; D is possibly TRBD1 (5 bases). V dropped 3 bases and J dropped 4 bases, with 18 bases sitting between them. The CDR3 is 16 amino acids. CDR1 is MGHRA, CDR2 YSYEKL, per germline.

This clonotype has ten or more counts. The V gene is TRBV9, the J gene TRBJ2-1; D is possibly TRBD1 (5 bases). The germline V and J ends were trimmed by 2 bases and 2 bases, with 11 bases remaining between them. The germline gives CDR1 SGDLS, CDR2 YYNGEE. The CDR3 consists of 15 residues. The CDR3 sequence: CASSVGASTYNEQFF. CDR3 DNA: TGTGCCAGCAGCGTTGGGGCTTCGACCTACAATGAGCAGTTCTTC.

The chain employs TRBV20-1 and TRBJ2-3; 10 nucleotides line up with TRBD2. This CDR3 is 13 amino acids long. Trimming took 4 bases from V and 5 from J; bases not matched to a gene: 3. Germline CDR1 and CDR2: DFQATT and SNEGSKA (reference sequence). The CDR3 sequence is CSATKREGDTQYF. CDR3 nucleotide sequence: TGCAGTGCTACTAAGCGGGAGGGAGATACGCAGTATTTT.

In this sample, this clonotype turned up many times. The chain combines TRBV5-5 with TRBJ2-5; weak D call: TRBD2 (5 bases). CDR3 length: 15 residues. V was shortened by 3 bases and J by 5 bases, with 17 bases between the two germline ends. Germline CDR1 reads SGHKS; CDR2 reads YYEKEE (reference sequence). CDR3 sequence: CASSSDPAGGETQYF. CDR3 bases: TGTGCCAGCAGCTCAGACCCAGCAGGCGGGGAGACCCAGTACTTC.

The sample holds many counts of this clonotype. For the CDR3, the DNA is TGCAGCGTTGAAGGTACTAGCGGGGATTCCTACGAGCAGTACTTC. This translates into CSVEGTSGDSYEQYF. The genes are TRBV29-1 and TRBJ2-7, with 10 bases identical to TRBD2. The germline CDR1 and CDR2 sequences are SQVTM and ANQGSEA. Trimming cost V 1 base and J 1 base; bases outside gene matches: 4. CDR3 length equals 15 residues.

This clonotype is medium-sized within its sample. This sequence joins TRBV23-1 and TRBJ1-4; 8 positions agree with TRBD1. TRBV23-1 falls under the ORF class, with uncertain function. The CDR3 is 15 amino acids. Trimming cost V 4 bases and J 8 bases; bases outside gene matches: 9. CDR3 in DNA: TGCGCCAGCAGTCGGGAGGACAGGGAGCAAGAAAAACTGTTTTTT. Its protein is CASSREDREQEKLFF.

This clonotype occurred many times. This chain joins TRBV7-2 and TRBJ2-1, with 7 positions matching TRBD2. V was pared by 2 bases and J by 9 bases, with 4 bases of the junction left unmatched. Looked up from germline, CDR1 is SGHTA and CDR2 is FQGNSA. The CDR3 loop spans 13 amino acids. The CDR3 region is CASSLRQRGEQFF. CDR3 DNA sequence: TGTGCCAGCAGCTTAAGGCAGCGGGGTGAGCAGTTCTTC.